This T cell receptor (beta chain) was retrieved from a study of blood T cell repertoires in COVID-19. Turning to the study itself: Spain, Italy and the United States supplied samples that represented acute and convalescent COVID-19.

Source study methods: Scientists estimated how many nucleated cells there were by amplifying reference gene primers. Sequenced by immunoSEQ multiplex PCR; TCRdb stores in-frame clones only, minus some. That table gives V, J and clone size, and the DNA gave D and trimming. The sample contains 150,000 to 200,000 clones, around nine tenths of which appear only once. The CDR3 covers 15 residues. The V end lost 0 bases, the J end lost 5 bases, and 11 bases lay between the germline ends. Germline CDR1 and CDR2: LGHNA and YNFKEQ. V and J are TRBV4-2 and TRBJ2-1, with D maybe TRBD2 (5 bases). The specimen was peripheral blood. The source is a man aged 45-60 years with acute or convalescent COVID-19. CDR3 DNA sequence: TGTGCCAGCAGCCAAGATAACGGGGTCCACAATGAGCAGTTCTTC. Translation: CASSQDNGVHNEQFF.